The 3 T cell receptor beta chains reported below all come from one sample, sequenced in a study of control samples from healthy donors and cancer patients. Sequencing used immunoSEQ multiplex PCR; TCRdb keeps in-frame clones, though not all of them. The sample shows around 200,000 clones, about 93% of them seen only once. Sequenced material: blood. Every receptor here comes from a man younger than 35 in good health.

The chain employs TRBV4-2 and TRBJ2-5; D possibly corresponds to TRBD1 (5 bases). Trimming removed 0 bases at V and 0 bases at J, with 11 bases between. CDR3 length equals 16 residues. Germline V CDR1 and CDR2: LGHNA, YNFKEQ. DNA of the CDR3: TGTGCCAGCAGCCAAGAATGGGGCAGGTACCAAGAGACCCAGTACTTC. Translated, it gives CASSQEWGRYQETQYF.

The chain has TRBV18 and TRBJ2-5; no clear D gene. V lost 3 bases, J lost 2 bases, and 10 bases lay in between. In germline, CDR1 is KGHSH, CDR2 LQKENI. The CDR3 length is 14 residues. The CDR3 sequence is CASSPLSRQETQYF. The CDR3 region has the DNA TGTGCCAGCTCACCGCTGAGTCGGCAAGAGACCCAGTACTTC. The variable domain in full, completed from reference TRBV18 and TRBJ2-5, reads NAGVMQNPRHLVRRRGQEARLRCSPMKGHSHVYWYRQLPEEGLKFMVYLQKENIIDESGMPKERFSAEFPKEGPSILRIQQVVRGDSAAYFCASSPLSRQETQYFGPGTRLLVL.

The J gene is TRBJ2-4, the V gene TRBV30; 7 positions agree with TRBD1. Germline lookup yields CDR1 GTSNPN and CDR2 SVGIG (reference sequence). V lost 4 bases to trimming and J lost 5 bases; unmatched junction nucleotides: 8. CDR3 size: 14 residues. CDR3 in DNA: TGTGCCTGGACACGAAGGGGGCCCCAAAACATTCAGTACTTC. Translation: CAWTRRGPQNIQYF.